This T cell receptor (beta chain) was found in a study of blood T cell repertoires in COVID-19 (dated by TCRdb to the early 2020s). A note on the overall study: Collaborator samples came from the United States, Italy and Spain and covered acute and convalescent phases of COVID-19. The material from the prospective study consisted of cDNA or gDNA derived from T cells, B-cell-depleted T cells, or PBMCs. The samples were drawn from two sources: the first 160 participants of the ongoing ImmuneRACE study, and over 950 subjects contributed by 6 global collaborators. Subjects who had been exposed to COVID-19, were actively infected with it, or had recovered from it provided the deeply sampled blood TCRbeta repertoires that made up the dataset. The repertoires were released in a freely available public database meant as a resource for research on the immune response to SARS-CoV-2. Sample metadata almost always included a de-identified subject ID, COVID-19 status, age in years and sex. HLA class I and class II types, where available, came from metadata supplied by the sample provider rather than from assay-based typing. What the authors observed across the whole study: Clinical and demographic metadata were provided uncurated, with the amount varying by source and participant.

A word on this clone: Its antigen specificity is not known. No base qualities exist here, and no much larger clone lies one base off it.

TCRbeta CDR3 regions were amplified from genomic DNA using the immunoSEQ Assay, a bias-controlled multiplex PCR. The paper's processing steps were these. The number of nucleated cells in each sample was estimated by amplification of reference gene primers within the assay. To quantify the absolute abundance of each unique TCRbeta CDR3 rearrangement, sequence reads were collapsed and filtered. For each sample, productive Simpson clonality was calculated by taking the square root of Simpson's diversity index across productive rearrangements. TCRdb took this table from immuneACCESS and kept in-frame rearrangements with V and J called. Such tables lack part of the clones; where checked against another copy, unresolved V genes explain under half of the gap, and the rest is unexplained. V and J calls and clone size are given by that table; D and trimming were obtained from the DNA. In this sample the table shows about 200,000 clones, around 88% of which occur a single time. Jointly, the top ten make up 5.6% of the sample.

In the prospective study, participants were about 18 to 90 years old, resided in about two dozen geographic areas of the United States, and were enrolled through a virtual design. Cohort assignment in the prospective study relied on participant-reported clinical history from a screening survey and a study questionnaire. Each participant in the prospective study had whole blood, serum and a nasopharyngeal or oropharyngeal swab collected by mobile phlebotomists. Prospective study participants could optionally give additional blood draws and questionnaires over an approximately 2-month period. Before DNA extraction, prospective study blood samples were shipped either frozen or at room temperature. The sequenced material came from PBMCs or T cells enriched from blood (not recorded which). The clonotype comes from a man aged 35 to 55 with acute COVID-19.

The DNA sequence follows: TGTGCCAGCAGCCGTACAACGTACCAAGAGACCCAGTACTTC. Its protein product is CASSRTTYQETQYF. Recombination connected TRBV6-5 to TRBJ2-5; the D gene is not confidently resolved. According to the germline V gene, CDR1 reads MNHEY and CDR2 reads SVGAGI. A distance of 11 bases separates the germline ends of V and J, which lose 6 bases and 0 bases respectively. Including cysteine and phenylalanine, the CDR3 has 14 amino acids. Left in the record is the CDR3 DNA by itself, 42 bases read in frame from the first base.